This TCR beta chain was identified in a study of patients with pleural tuberculosis. Trimming stripped 6 bases from V and 5 bases from J, with 16 bases between. There are 14 residues in the CDR3. Germline V gives CDR1 MNHNS, CDR2 SASEGT. TCRdb called the reads again in MiXCR, with one record for every CDR3 protein. The sample includes around 50,000 distinct CDR3 sequences, 6% to 8% of them seen just once. The sequence was obtained from a human donor with pleural tuberculosis. The chain recombines TRBV6-1 with TRBJ1-1; D unclear. Here the CDR3 DNA reads TGTGCCAGCAGACGAACAGTGGGTGGGACTGAAGCTTTCTTT. This sequence encodes CASRRTVGGTEAFF.